This T cell receptor (beta chain) derives from a study of blood T cell repertoires in COVID-19. Study as a whole: Sites across the United States, Italy and Spain contributed samples from acute and convalescent COVID-19.

In regard to this clone: Other DNA sequences within the sample encode an identical CDR3.

Germline V gene sequence: CDR1 SGHRS, CDR2 YFSETQ. The CDR3 totals 13 residues. The trim removed 3 bases at V and 7 bases at J, leaving 3 bases unmatched. Original data processing: Nucleated cell counts were estimated from reference gene primer amplification. Clones were sequenced by immunoSEQ multiplex PCR, and TCRdb holds only the in-frame ones, with some missing. The V and J calls and clone size are taken from that table; D and trimming were inferred from the DNA. The sample includes around 97,000 clones, approximately 80% of them seen just once. The chain links TRBV5-1 to TRBJ1-2, with 10 bases identical to TRBD1. This sequence was found in a human donor in a cohort sampled during active COVID-19. Material: peripheral blood. The chain's CDR3 is CASSSDRGLGYTF. CDR3 bases: TGCGCCAGCAGCTCCGACAGGGGGCTTGGCTACACCTTC.